Following are 21 T cell receptor beta chains from one sample sequenced in a study of blood T cell repertoires in COVID-19. Profiling relied on immunoSEQ multiplex PCR, and the TCRdb table lists in-frame clones only, not all of them. The sample includes around 60,000 clones, 80% to 90% of them seen just once. Sequencing used peripheral blood. The receptors stem from a man between 35 and 55 years old with acute or convalescent COVID-19.

The chain employs TRBV7-2 and TRBJ2-7; perhaps TRBD1 as D (6 bases). Germline V gene sequence: CDR1 SGHTA, CDR2 FQGNSA. V was shortened by 5 bases and J by 2 bases, with 22 bases between the two germline ends. The CDR3 loop spans 17 amino acids. For the CDR3, the DNA is TGTGCCAGCAGCCTAACTTCTCAGGGGACAAGCACCTACGAGCAGTACTTC. It codes for CASSLTSQGTSTYEQYF.

V gene TRBV3-1 (or the pseudogene TRBV3-2) combines with J gene TRBJ1-1; the D gene is possibly TRBD1 (5 bases). V lost 5 bases and J lost 2, with 12 bases in between. Germline V gene sequence: CDR1 LGHDT, CDR2 YNNKEL (reference sequence). The CDR3 loop spans 14 amino acids. In DNA, the CDR3 is TGTGCCAGCAGCACGGCGGGGGAAAACACTGAAGCTTTCTTT. Its protein is CASSTAGENTEAFF.

The chain couples TRBV19 to TRBJ2-3; a weak D match, TRBD2 (6 bases). This CDR3 has 16 residues. Germline lookup yields CDR1 LNHDA and CDR2 SQIVND (reference sequence). V lost 7 bases to trimming and J lost 0 bases, with 17 bases between them. The CDR3 nucleotides read TGTGCCAGTATGCCCGGGCGGGACTCCAGCACAGATACGCAGTATTTT. It is translated as CASMPGRDSSTDTQYF.

The chain has TRBV3-1 (or the pseudogene TRBV3-2) and TRBJ2-2; TRBD2 matches 8 bases. The length of the CDR3 is 16 residues. V was pared by 4 bases and J by 5 bases, with 9 bases of the junction left unmatched. Germline-derived CDR1 and CDR2 are LGHDT and YNNKEL (reference sequence). This CDR3 is CASSPEVAGSTGELFF. CDR3 sequence (DNA): TGTGCCAGCAGCCCCGAGGTAGCGGGGTCTACCGGGGAGCTGTTTTTT.

The rearrangement uses TRBV18 and TRBJ2-2; 8 nucleotides match TRBD2. The CDR3 spans 16 residues. Germline V gene data show CDR1 as KGHSH and CDR2 as LQKENI. The V gene end was trimmed by 3 bases and the J gene end by 1 base; junction bases not matched to a gene: 4. CDR3 nucleotide sequence: TGTGCCAGCTCACCCACCCTAGCGGGGAACACCGGGGAGCTGTTTTTT. Translation gives CASSPTLAGNTGELFF.

CDR3 residues: CASSILLGGNQPQHF. In DNA form, the CDR3 reads TGTGCCAGTAGTATTCTACTGGGAGGGAATCAGCCCCAGCATTTT. This rearrangement joins TRBV19 to TRBJ1-5; D unresolved. V dropped 3 bases and J dropped 4 bases, with 13 bases sitting between them. Looked up from germline, CDR1 is LNHDA and CDR2 is SQIVND (reference sequence). This CDR3 region has 15 residues. The full variable domain, in which reference TRBV19 and TRBJ1-5 provide the parts outside the CDR3, is DGGITQSPKYLFRKEGQNVTLSCEQNLNHDAMYWYRQDPGQGLRLIYYSQIVNDFQKGDIAEGYSVSREKKESFPLTVTSAQKNPTAFYLCASSILLGGNQPQHFGDGTRLSIL.

This clone has just one count. This chain joins TRBV11-3 and TRBJ2-5, with 9 positions matching TRBD1. V shed 5 bases and J 5 bases; nucleotides not matched to a gene: 9. This CDR3 region has 15 residues. CDR1 and CDR2 from the germline V gene are SGHNT and YENEEA. The CDR3 region is CASSTRGTGHETQYF. The CDR3 nucleotides are TGTGCCAGCAGCACAAGAGGGACAGGGCACGAGACCCAGTACTTC.

The V and J genes are TRBV27 and TRBJ2-2; D might be TRBD2 (5 bases). The CDR3 covers 15 residues. From germline, CDR1 is MNHEY and CDR2 SMNVEV (reference sequence). Trimming pared 7 bases from V and 0 bases from J, leaving 12 bases between. The CDR3: CASTREGANTGELFF. CDR3 bases: TGTGCCAGCACGCGCGAGGGCGCGAACACCGGGGAGCTGTTTTTT.

The V gene is TRBV21-1, the J gene TRBJ2-1; TRBD2 is taken as the D call from the table, unchecked against the DNA. TRBV21-1 is a known pseudogene. This CDR3 is built from 17 residues. As DNA, the CDR3 is TGTGCCAGCAGCAACCGGCTTGTGTCTAGCTCCTACAATGAGCAGTTCTTC. Encoded protein: CASSNRLVSSSYNEQFF.

The chain couples TRBV2 to TRBJ2-7, with 13 positions matching TRBD2. Germline lookup yields CDR1 SNHLY and CDR2 FYNNEI. V trimming: 6 bases; J trimming: 2 bases; junction bases outside the gene matches: 4. This CDR3 is built from 15 residues. The CDR3 nucleotides read TGTGCCAGCAGCAGGACTAGCGGGGGCACCTACGAGCAGTACTTC. Translating it yields CASSRTSGGTYEQYF.

This chain uses TRBV19 with TRBJ2-3, with 7 positions matching TRBD2. Per germline, CDR1 LNHDA and CDR2 SQIVND (reference sequence). V lost 4 bases, J lost 4 bases, and 5 bases stayed unmatched. This CDR3 spans 14 amino acids. CDR3 protein: CASSTRTSSDTQYF. In DNA form, the CDR3 reads TGTGCCAGTAGTACACGGACTAGTTCAGATACGCAGTATTTT.

The CDR3 reads CASSPGLDGETQYF. The CDR3 bases are TGTGCCAGCAGTCCTGGACTAGACGGCGAGACCCAGTACTTC. The rearrangement joins TRBV6-6 to TRBJ2-5, with TRBD2 identical over 7 bases. CDR1 MNHNY and CDR2 SVGAGI come from the germline V gene (reference sequence). Losses at the gene ends were 5 bases for V and 5 bases for J; bases not matched to a gene: 8. The CDR3 length is 14 residues.

This clone is a singleton in its sample. The J gene is TRBJ1-4, the V gene TRBV15, with D possibly matching TRBD1 (6 bases). The CDR3 runs to 17 residues. From germline, CDR1 is LNHNV and CDR2 YYDKDF (reference sequence). V was trimmed by 3 bases and J by 3 bases, leaving 17 bases between them. The CDR3 bases are TGTGCCACCAGCAGGGGGGCAGGGACGCAGGCTAATGAAAAACTGTTTTTT. Translating gives CATSRGAGTQANEKLFF.

Here the CDR3 reads CASSFLVSSETQYF. The CDR3 nucleotides are TGCGCCAGCAGCTTCCTAGTGTCCTCGGAGACCCAGTACTTC. The gene calls are TRBV4-1 and TRBJ2-5; D is unclear. V was shortened by 5 bases and J by 5 bases, with 15 bases between the two germline ends. This CDR3 has 14 amino acids. Germline V gene sequence: CDR1 MGHRA, CDR2 YSYEKL.

The chain recombines TRBV10-3 with TRBJ1-1, with TRBD1 matching over 8 bases. There are 14 residues in the CDR3. Germline CDR1 reads ENHRY; CDR2 reads SYGVKD. V lost 4 bases, J lost 4 bases, and 5 bases stayed unmatched. DNA of the CDR3: TGTGCCATCAGTGTGACAGGGGTTGGCACTGAAGCTTTCTTT. This translates into CAISVTGVGTEAFF.

This chain uses TRBV4-1 with TRBJ2-3, with 8 bases matching TRBD2. CDR1 is MGHRA and CDR2 is YSYEKL in the germline V gene. With 0 bases clipped from V and 6 bases from J, the junction kept 8 bases outside the gene matches. This CDR3 contains 16 residues. CDR3 sequence: CASSQDLASGGDTQYF. CDR3 sequence (DNA): TGCGCCAGCAGCCAAGATCTTGCGTCGGGAGGGGATACGCAGTATTTT.

V and J are TRBV4-1 and TRBJ1-5; D is unclear. The CDR3 contains 15 residues. The germline V gene encodes CDR1 MGHRA and CDR2 YSYEKL. Trimming removed 0 bases from V and 2 bases from J, with 8 bases in between. This chain's CDR3 is CASSQESRGNQPQHF. Here the CDR3 DNA reads TGCGCCAGCAGCCAAGAGAGCCGCGGCAATCAGCCCCAGCATTTT.

The rearrangement links TRBV9 to TRBJ1-1; D is perhaps TRBD1 (6 bases). The ends were cut back, 0 bases at V and 1 base at J, with 10 bases in the middle. CDR1 is SGDLS and CDR2 is YYNGEE in the germline V gene. This CDR3 region has 15 residues. CDR3 sequence: CASSVVDSGNTEAFF. The CDR3 nucleotides read TGTGCCAGCAGCGTAGTGGACAGCGGGAACACTGAAGCTTTCTTT.

The V call is TRBV24-1, the J call TRBJ1-2, with D unresolved. The germline V and J ends were trimmed by 1 base and 8 bases, with 13 bases remaining between them. Germline CDR1 reads KGHDR; CDR2 reads SFDVKD. The CDR3 has 14 residues. The CDR3: CATSDFTETHGYTF. The DNA of the CDR3 is TGTGCCACCAGTGATTTTACCGAAACACACGGCTACACCTTC.

The sample holds a few counts of this clone. The rearrangement links TRBV15 to TRBJ2-7; D perhaps matches TRBD2 (5 bases). CDR1 LNHNV and CDR2 YYDKDF come from the germline V gene (reference sequence). This CDR3 spans 11 amino acids. V dropped 8 bases and J dropped 7 bases, with 12 bases sitting between them. The chain's CDR3 is CATSSPGEQYF. The CDR3 bases are TGTGCCACCTCGTCCCCGGGGGAGCAGTACTTC.

The V and J genes are TRBV11-2 and TRBJ1-3, with 7 bases lining up with TRBD1. V shed 5 bases and J 4 bases; nucleotides not matched to a gene: 11. Germline values: CDR1 SGHAT, CDR2 FQNNGV. The CDR3 contains 16 residues. This chain's CDR3 is CASSGLQGTAGNTIYF. The CDR3 coding sequence is TGTGCCAGCAGCGGCTTACAGGGGACGGCAGGAAACACCATATATTTT.